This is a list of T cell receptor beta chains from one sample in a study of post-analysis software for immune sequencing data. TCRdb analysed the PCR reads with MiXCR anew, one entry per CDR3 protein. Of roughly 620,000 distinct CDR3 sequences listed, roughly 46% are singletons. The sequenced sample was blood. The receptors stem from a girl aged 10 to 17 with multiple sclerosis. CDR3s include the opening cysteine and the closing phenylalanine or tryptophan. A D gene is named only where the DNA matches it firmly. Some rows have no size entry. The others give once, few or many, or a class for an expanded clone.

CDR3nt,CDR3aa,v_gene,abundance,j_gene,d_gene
TGTGCCAGCAGCCGAACGACAGGTCCCAGGGGCTACACCTTC,CASSRTTGPRGYTF,TRBV4-2,.,TRBJ1-2,.
TGTGCCAGCAGCGGACAGTCCTACAATGAGCAGTTCTTC,CASSGQSYNEQFF,TRBV6-1,few,TRBJ2-1,.
TGTGCCAGCAGCTCCGTCGACAGGGCCCAAGAGACCCAGTACTTC,CASSSVDRAQETQYF,TRBV7-2,few,TRBJ2-5,TRBD1
TGCAGTGCTAGAGCGGTGGTGGGGGCGATCCAAGAGACCCAGTACTTC,CSARAVVGAIQETQYF,TRBV20-1,.,TRBJ2-5,.
TGTGCCAGCAGCGTAGGGCAGGGGCCGGGGTCCACTGAAGCTTTCTTT,CASSVGQGPGSTEAFF,TRBV9,.,TRBJ1-1,.
TGCAGTGCTAGTGAAGGGACAGGGGATTTTGGCTACACCTTC,CSASEGTGDFGYTF,TRBV20-1,.,TRBJ1-2,TRBD1
TGTGCCAGCACCTCGACGACGTCCTACCAAGAGACCCAGTACTTC,CASTSTTSYQETQYF,TRBV7-9,.,TRBJ2-5,.
TGTGCCACCAGTGATTCGGGACAGGGTAGCACAGATACGCAGTATTTT,CATSDSGQGSTDTQYF,TRBV24-1,.,TRBJ2-3,TRBD1
TGCAGCGTTGTACAGGGGGAAGAGACCCTGTACTTC,CSVVQGEETLYF,TRBV29-1,few,TRBJ2-5,TRBD1
TGTGCCAGCAGCTTTGTCGACGGGCGCACAGATACGCAGTATTTT,CASSFVDGRTDTQYF,TRBV11-2,.,TRBJ2-3,.
TGCAGCGTTGCTAGCGGGAGTATCAATGAGCAGTTCTTC,CSVASGSINEQFF,TRBV29-1,.,TRBJ2-1,TRBD2
TGTGCCACCCACGGAGCGGGGGTTTACAATGAGCAGTTCTTC,CATHGAGVYNEQFF,TRBV7-9,once,TRBJ2-1,TRBD2
TGCGCCAGCAGCTGGGAAGCACAGCCCCTAGGCTACACCTTC,CASSWEAQPLGYTF,TRBV5-1,.,TRBJ1-2,.
TGTGCCAGCAGTTACGGGGAGATCACTGACGAGCAGTACTTC,CASSYGEITDEQYF,TRBV6-5,.,TRBJ2-7,.
TGCGCCAGCAGCTTGACTAGCGGGGGGCCTCAAGAGACCCAGTACTTC,CASSLTSGGPQETQYF,TRBV5-1,many,TRBJ2-5,TRBD2
TGTGCCAGCAGCCCCCCCGGGACAGCCAATTCACCCCTCCACTTT,CASSPPGTANSPLHF,TRBV7-9,.,TRBJ1-6,TRBD1
TGCGCCAGTCCCAAGGAACCCCAAGAGACCCAGTACTTC,CASPKEPQETQYF,TRBV5-1,.,TRBJ2-5,.
TGCGCCAGCAGCCCGGGAACAACGAACACTGAAGCTTTCTTT,CASSPGTTNTEAFF,TRBV5-1,.,TRBJ1-1,.
TGTGCCAGCAGTTCCTTAGGGACGGCTTCCTACGAGCAGTACTTC,CASSSLGTASYEQYF,TRBV27,.,TRBJ2-7,.
TGTGCCAGCAGCTTAGCGGGCGGGAGAGCCTACAATGAGCAGTTCTTC,CASSLAGGRAYNEQFF,TRBV7-9,.,TRBJ2-1,TRBD2
TGTGCCAGCAGTTTCGACACCGGGACAGGACCCAACGAGCAGTACTTC,CASSFDTGTGPNEQYF,TRBV6-5,.,TRBJ2-7,TRBD1
TGTGCCATCAGTGATGCGGATTTCTACTATGGCTACACCTTC,CAISDADFYYGYTF,TRBV10-3,.,TRBJ1-2,.
TGCAGCGTCGAACTGGACGTAGGGGGATCAGATACGCAGTATTTT,CSVELDVGGSDTQYF,TRBV29-1,.,TRBJ2-3,.
TGTGCCAGCAGCCAAGAGGGACACTCCAATGAGCAGTTCTTC,CASSQEGHSNEQFF,TRBV3-1,few,TRBJ2-1,.
TGTGCCAGCAGCTTAGCTGGGGGCGCATCCTATGGCTACACCTTC,CASSLAGGASYGYTF,TRBV7-6,few,TRBJ1-2,.
TGCGCCAGCAGCCCGGAGCGGGGCCTCGACGAGCAGTACTTC,CASSPERGLDEQYF,TRBV4-1,.,TRBJ2-7,TRBD2
TGTGCCAGCAGCGAGGGGGGGGAGGCAACCTACAATGAGCAGTTCTTC,CASSEGGEATYNEQFF,TRBV9,.,TRBJ2-1,.
TGTGCCACCAGCCAGACAGATACGCAGTATTTT,CATSQTDTQYF,TRBV24-1,few,TRBJ2-3,.
TGTGCCAGCAGCACCGACTCGTTTAGCTCCTACAATGAGCAGTTCTTC,CASSTDSFSSYNEQFF,TRBV13,.,TRBJ2-1,.
TGTGCCAGCGGGTGGAGGACTATCCAAGAGACCCAGTACTTC,CASGWRTIQETQYF,TRBV5-6,.,TRBJ2-5,.
TGCAGTGCTAGGACGACCAGCTACGAGCAGTACTTC,CSARTTSYEQYF,TRBV20-1,few,TRBJ2-7,.
TGCGCCAGCAGCCGGGATGCAACTAATGAAAAACTGTTTTTT,CASSRDATNEKLFF,TRBV4-1,.,TRBJ1-4,.
TGTGCCAGCAGCGTAGGGACAGCCACCTACGAGCAGTACTTC,CASSVGTATYEQYF,TRBV9,.,TRBJ2-7,.
TGTGCCAGCAGCCCAAGCCGTCGGCTAGCGGGGGGGCTTGGGGCCAACGTCCTGACTTTC,CASSPSRRLAGGLGANVLTF,TRBV7-8,.,TRBJ2-6,TRBD2
TGTGCCAGCAGCGTAACGGGACTAGCGGGAGTAACAGATACGCAGTATTTT,CASSVTGLAGVTDTQYF,TRBV11-1,.,TRBJ2-3,TRBD2
TGTGCCAGCAGTTTAAATTGGCGGGGGAATTCACCCCTCCACTTT,CASSLNWRGNSPLHF,TRBV28,.,TRBJ1-6,.
TGTGCCAGCAGTTTAGCGGGGGGGGGGCCGAACACTGAAGCTTTCTTT,CASSLAGGGPNTEAFF,TRBV12-3/TRBV12-4,few,TRBJ1-1,.
TGCGCCAGCAGCTTGGCCAAGGGGACCCCTACTAACTATGGCTACACCTTC,CASSLAKGTPTNYGYTF,TRBV5-1,few,TRBJ1-2,.
TGCAGCGTTCTTGACAGGGGACGGGAGACCCAGTACTTC,CSVLDRGRETQYF,TRBV29-1,.,TRBJ2-5,TRBD1